Listed below are T cell receptor beta chains from one sample, sequenced in a study of CD8+CD57+ T cells in acquired aplastic anemia. TCRdb reprocessed the reads with MiXCR, giving one entry per CDR3 protein. The sample lists around 170,000 distinct CDR3 sequences; around 60% were seen once. The specimen sequenced was sorted CD4+, CD8+, or CD8+CD57+ T cells (not recorded which) from PBMCs. The source of these receptors is a human donor in good health. Both conserved end residues are part of each CDR3. D genes are given only for firm matches. The listing skips clone size in some rows; elsewhere it reads once, few, many or a size class.

TRBJ1-2,.,TRBV10-3,.,TGTGCCATCAGTGGGAGCAATCAGGGGTATGGCTACACCTTC,CAISGSNQGYGYTF
TRBJ2-1,TRBD2,TRBV9,many,TGTGCCAGCAGCGTAGGAGCGGGAGCCCACAATGAGCAGTTCTTC,CASSVGAGAHNEQFF
TRBJ2-7,.,TRBV20-1,.,TGCAGTGCTAGAGATCAACAGGTCTCCTACGAGCAGTACTTC,CSARDQQVSYEQYF
TRBJ2-7,.,TRBV28,many,TGTGCCACCGACCTAGGGGCCGGGGGTGGCGAGCAGTACTTC,CATDLGAGGGEQYF
TRBJ1-1,.,TRBV9,.,TGTGCCAGCAGCGGGGGCACGGGAGTTTACACTGAAGCTTTCTTT,CASSGGTGVYTEAFF
TRBJ2-7,.,TRBV29-1,.,TGCAGCGCCGGGACATCAAGGCAGGCCGAGCAGTACTTC,CSAGTSRQAEQYF
TRBJ1-6,TRBD1,TRBV19,few,TGTGCCTGTCGACAGGGGCATTCACCCCTCCACTTT,CACRQGHSPLHF
TRBJ1-5,.,TRBV20-1,.,TGCAGTGCTAGCGTACTACACGATCGGCAGCCCCAGCATTTT,CSASVLHDRQPQHF
TRBJ2-5,.,TRBV20-1,.,TGCAGTGCACCGACAGGCCGAATTGCGACCCAGTACTTC,CSAPTGRIATQYF
TRBJ2-3,TRBD2,TRBV5-4,.,TGTGCCAGCAGCTTGGAGGGACTAGCGGGGGGGTTTAGCACAGATACGCAGTATTTT,CASSLEGLAGGFSTDTQYF
TRBJ1-2,.,TRBV4-1,.,TGCGCCAGCAGCGATACAGGGAACCCGAACTATGGCTACACCTTC,CASSDTGNPNYGYTF
TRBJ2-5,.,TRBV7-6,.,TGTGCCAGCACTAGGGGGAATAGAGAAGAGACCCAGTACTTC,CASTRGNREETQYF
TRBJ2-2,.,TRBV29-1,few,TGCAGCGTTGAGCAGGTCCACGGGGAGCTGTTTTTT,CSVEQVHGELFF
TRBJ2-1,.,TRBV10-3,.,TGTGCCATCAGCTCCGGGGGTTACCCTTCCTACAATGAGCAGTTCTTC,CAISSGGYPSYNEQFF
TRBJ1-1,.,TRBV7-8,.,TGTGCCAGCAGCGCAAGGGGCATGAACACTGAAGCTTTCTTT,CASSARGMNTEAFF